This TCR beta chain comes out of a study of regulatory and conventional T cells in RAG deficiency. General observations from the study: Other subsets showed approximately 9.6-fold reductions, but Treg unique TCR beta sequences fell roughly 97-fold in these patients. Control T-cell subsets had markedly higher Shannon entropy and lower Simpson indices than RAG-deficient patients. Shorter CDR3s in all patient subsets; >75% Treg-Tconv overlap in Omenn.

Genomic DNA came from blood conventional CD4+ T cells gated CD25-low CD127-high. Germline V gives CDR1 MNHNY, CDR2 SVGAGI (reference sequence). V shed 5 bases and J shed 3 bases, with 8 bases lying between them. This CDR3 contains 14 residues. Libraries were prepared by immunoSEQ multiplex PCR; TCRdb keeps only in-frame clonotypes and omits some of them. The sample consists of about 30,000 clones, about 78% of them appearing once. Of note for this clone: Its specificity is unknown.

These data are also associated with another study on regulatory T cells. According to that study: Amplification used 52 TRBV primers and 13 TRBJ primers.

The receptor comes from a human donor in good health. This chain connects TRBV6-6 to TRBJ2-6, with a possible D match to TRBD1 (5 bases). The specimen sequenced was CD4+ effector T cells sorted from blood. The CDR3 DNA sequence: TGTGCCAGCAGTGACAGAGGTGGGGCCAACGTCCTGACTTTC. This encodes CASSDRGGANVLTF.